The rows below give T cell receptor beta chains drawn from one sample of a study of blood T cell repertoires in COVID-19. This table comes from immunoSEQ multiplex PCR, and its TCRdb copy is limited to in-frame clones, with some not included. Of 150,000 to 200,000 clones listed, 80% to 85% are singletons. Material: peripheral blood. These receptor sequences come from a woman between 25 and 40 years old with acute or convalescent COVID-19. CDR3s include the opening cysteine and the closing phenylalanine or tryptophan. D genes are given only for firm matches. Not all rows give a size; the values are once, few, many and, for expanded clones, a class.

j_call v_call clone_size d_call cdr3_nt cdr3_aa
TRBJ2-5 TRBV30 - TRBD2 TGTGCCTGGTCTAACGGGGGGGCCCAAGAGACCCAGTACTTC CAWSNGGAQETQYF
TRBJ1-5 TRBV28 - - TGTGCCAGCAGCTTCTTTATGGAGTATAGCAATCAGCCCCAGCATTTT CASSFFMEYSNQPQHF
TRBJ1-2 TRBV4-1 - - TGCGCCAGCAGCCAGCTACAGAAGAAGTATGGCTACACCTTC CASSQLQKKYGYTF
TRBJ2-1 TRBV2 - - TGTGCCAGCAGGCAACAGAGCTCCTACAATGAGCAGTTCTTC CASRQQSSYNEQFF
TRBJ1-1 TRBV7-9 - - TGTGCCAGCAGCTTAGTTTTGGGGCGCACTGAAGCTTTCTTT CASSLVLGRTEAFF
TRBJ2-6 TRBV2 - TRBD2 TGTGCCAGCAGTAAATTAGCGGGGGGTCCCTCTGGGGCCAACGTCCTGACTTTC CASSKLAGGPSGANVLTF
TRBJ1-1 TRBV5-8 few - TGTGCCAGCAGCTTCTTTTCGGGACACGAAGGTGAAGCTTTCTTT CASSFFSGHEGEAFF
TRBJ1-1 TRBV29-1 - TRBD1 TGCAGCGTTTCAGATCGGGACAGGGGTACCCGGGAAGCTTTCTTT CSVSDRDRGTREAFF
TRBJ2-3 TRBV7-9 - - TGTGCCAGCAGCAGAAGGGGTTCGGATACGCAGTATTTT CASSRRGSDTQYF
TRBJ1-2 TRBV9 - - TGTGCCAGCAGCCCCGACGGGGGGCCCTATGGCTACACCTTC CASSPDGGPYGYTF
TRBJ2-3 TRBV12-5 - - TGTGCTAGTGGACAGGCCGGGCTGGGCGGCGATACGCAGTATTTT CASGQAGLGGDTQYF
TRBJ2-7 TRBV11-2 - TRBD1 TGTGCCAGCAGCGGGACAGGGGGCTACGAGCAGTACTTC CASSGTGGYEQYF
TRBJ1-5 TRBV27 - - TGTGCCAGCAGTTTTAGGCGGGGGGGCGATAGCAATCAGCCCCAGCATTTT CASSFRRGGDSNQPQHF
TRBJ2-3 TRBV5-4 - TRBD2 TGTGCCAGCAGCTTTAGCGGGATTATCGCAGATACGCAGTATTTT CASSFSGIIADTQYF
TRBJ1-5 TRBV6-5 - - TGTGCCAGCTGGGGGGGAAGTAGCAATCAGCCCCAGCATTTT CASWGGSSNQPQHF
TRBJ2-2 TRBV30 few TRBD2 TGTGCCTGGAGTGTTATAGCGGGAGTCGGGGAGCTGTTTTTT CAWSVIAGVGELFF
TRBJ1-1 TRBV10-1 - - TGCGCCAGCAGTGAGTCGGAGGGTTTTACAACCGACATGGGGGACACTGAAGCTTTCTTT CASSESEGFTTDMGDTEAFF
TRBJ1-2 TRBV28 - TRBD1 TGTGCCAGCAGGCCACAGGGGCCGGGACTCTATGGCTACACCTTC CASRPQGPGLYGYTF
TRBJ1-5 TRBV7-8 once - TGTGCCAGCAGCTTAAGGTCTAAGCGAAATCAGCCCCAGCATTTT CASSLRSKRNQPQHF
TRBJ1-5 TRBV28 - TRBD1 TGTGCCAGCAGAGGGACAGGGGGCAGTCAGCCCCAGCATTTT CASRGTGGSQPQHF
TRBJ1-2 TRBV29-1 - - TGCAGCGTTGAAACCCAGGGAAAGGGCTACACCTTC CSVETQGKGYTF
TRBJ1-4 TRBV5-6 - - TGTGCCAGCAGCTTGAGATCCGGAGGTAATGAAAAACTGTTTTTT CASSLRSGGNEKLFF
TRBJ1-3 TRBV6-6 - - TGTGCCAGCAGCCCCCGCGTCCAGGGCACTGGAAACACCATATATTTT CASSPRVQGTGNTIYF
TRBJ1-2 TRBV5-6 - TRBD1 TGTGCCAGCAGCTTCGGGACAGGGGGCGAACATGGCTACACCTTC CASSFGTGGEHGYTF
TRBJ2-1 TRBV28 - TRBD1 TGTGCCAGCAGTCGCCCGAGGACAGGGGGGAATGAGCAGTTCTTC CASSRPRTGGNEQFF
TRBJ1-1 TRBV19 many TRBD1 TGTGCCAGTAGCCTGGGGGCAGGGGGCTTCCCTGAAGCTTTCTTT CASSLGAGGFPEAFF
TRBJ1-3 TRBV6-5 - - TGTGCCAGCAGTTACTCGAGCAGGGTTTATGGAAACACCATATATTTT CASSYSSRVYGNTIYF
TRBJ2-2 TRBV19 - - TGTGCCAGTAGTCCTAGCTGGAGGGCCGCCACCGGGGAGCTGTTTTTT CASSPSWRAATGELFF
TRBJ1-1 TRBV7-8 once - TGTGCCAGCAGCTTAAAAGGCGGGAACACTGAAGCTTTCTTT CASSLKGGNTEAFF
TRBJ2-1 TRBV10-3 - - TGTGCCATCAGTGGCGGGTTCGGCAATGAGCAGTTCTTC CAISGGFGNEQFF
TRBJ2-5 TRBV4-3 once - TGCGCCAGCAGCCAGATGGACAGAGAGACCCAGTACTTC CASSQMDRETQYF
TRBJ2-1 TRBV21-1 - - TGTGCCAGCAGCACACTTGGGCCGTCCCAGGGTCCCCACAATGAGCAGTTCTTC CASSTLGPSQGPHNEQFF
TRBJ1-3 TRBV2 - - TGTGCCAGCACTGTAGGAGGGGAACATGGAAACACCATATATTTT CASTVGGEHGNTIYF
TRBJ2-3 TRBV24-1 - - TGTGCCACCAGTGATCCAGCCGGGGACATTCTTCGCGTGCAGTATTTT CATSDPAGDILRVQYF
TRBJ1-6 TRBV9 - - TGTGCCAGCAGCGTAGAGGGAGCAGGTGGTTCACCCCTCCACTTT CASSVEGAGGSPLHF
TRBJ2-3 TRBV5-1 - TRBD1 TGCGCCAGCAGCTTGGTAGGGACAGGGGTTACAGATACGCAGTATTTT CASSLVGTGVTDTQYF
TRBJ2-2 TRBV7-9 few - TGTGCCAGCAGCTTATACTCCCTCACCGGGGAGCTGTTTTTT CASSLYSLTGELFF
TRBJ2-5 TRBV27 - TRBD2 TGTGCCAGCAGTTTAGAAGCCGGGACTAGCGGGAGAGGGAAAGAGACCCAGTACTTC CASSLEAGTSGRGKETQYF
TRBJ2-3 TRBV6-2/TRBV6-3 - - TGTGCCAGCAGTTACGGGCAGGGAAAGGCAGATACGCAGTATTTT CASSYGQGKADTQYF
TRBJ1-2 TRBV15 - TRBD1 TGTGCCACCAGCCGCGGGGGACAGGCCGTTAGCTATGGCTACACCTTC CATSRGGQAVSYGYTF
TRBJ2-7 TRBV27 few TRBD2 TGTGCCAGCAGAAGACTAGCGGGGGGACAAGAGCAGTACTTC CASRRLAGGQEQYF
TRBJ2-1 TRBV9 few - TGTGCCAGCAGCCCTCGGACTGCGCCCTACAATGAGCAGTTCTTC CASSPRTAPYNEQFF
TRBJ1-5 TRBV6-5 - TRBD1 TGTGCCAGCAGAAGGACAGGGGGTTGGCCCCAGCATTTT CASRRTGGWPQHF
TRBJ1-1 TRBV19 few - TGTGCCAGTAGTATGGTGGGCCAGAACACTGAAGCTTTCTTT CASSMVGQNTEAFF
TRBJ2-3 TRBV6-5 - - TGTGCCAGCAGGGCGGGACAGATGCTCACAGATACGCAGTATTTT CASRAGQMLTDTQYF
TRBJ2-1 TRBV10-1 few - TGCGCCAGCAGTGAGTCGAGGGATTATGCGCGGTTCTTC CASSESRDYARFF
TRBJ2-1 TRBV2 - - TGTGCCAGCAGGACCGGGACAAATCACAATGAGCAGTTCTTC CASRTGTNHNEQFF
TRBJ2-5 TRBV5-1 once TRBD2 TGCGCCAGTTCTCTTTTAGGACTAGCGGGAGGTTCAGAGACCCAGTACTTC CASSLLGLAGGSETQYF
TRBJ1-1 TRBV6-1 - - TGTGCCAGCAGTGATGTCGGCAGGGCCCAACTTGAAGCTTTCTTT CASSDVGRAQLEAFF
TRBJ2-7 TRBV19 - TRBD2 TGTGCCAGTAGTATTCTAGCGGAGAGCTACGAGCAGTACTTC CASSILAESYEQYF
TRBJ1-2 TRBV19 few - TGTGCCAGTAGAGCCGGGACACTAGCTAACTATGGCTACACCTTC CASRAGTLANYGYTF
TRBJ1-5 TRBV19 once - TGTGCCAGTAGTATTATAGGGGGGGCAGCTCAGCCCCAGCATTTT CASSIIGGAAQPQHF
TRBJ1-3 TRBV30 - TRBD1 TGTGCCTGGAGTGTCGGACAGGGGGGAAACACCATATATTTT CAWSVGQGGNTIYF